This TCR beta chain was identified during a study of T cell changes during pregnancy in multiple sclerosis. Data came from immunoSEQ multiplex PCR; TCRdb stores just in-frame clones and leaves some out. This table has some 80,000 clones, 90% to 95% appearing once. In germline, CDR1 is SGHNT, CDR2 YYREEE (reference sequence). The V end was cut by 1 base, the J end by 1 base, with 5 bases between. The CDR3 runs to 13 residues. This clone showed up just once. The sequenced sample was peripheral blood, obtained in the second trimester of pregnancy. This TCR came from a female donor with multiple sclerosis, enrolled in a pregnancy study. The chain uses TRBV5-4 and TRBJ1-1; D might be TRBD1 (5 bases). For the CDR3, the DNA is TGTGCCAGCAGCTTGCAGGGGAACACTGAAGCTTTCTTT. This codes for CASSLQGNTEAFF.